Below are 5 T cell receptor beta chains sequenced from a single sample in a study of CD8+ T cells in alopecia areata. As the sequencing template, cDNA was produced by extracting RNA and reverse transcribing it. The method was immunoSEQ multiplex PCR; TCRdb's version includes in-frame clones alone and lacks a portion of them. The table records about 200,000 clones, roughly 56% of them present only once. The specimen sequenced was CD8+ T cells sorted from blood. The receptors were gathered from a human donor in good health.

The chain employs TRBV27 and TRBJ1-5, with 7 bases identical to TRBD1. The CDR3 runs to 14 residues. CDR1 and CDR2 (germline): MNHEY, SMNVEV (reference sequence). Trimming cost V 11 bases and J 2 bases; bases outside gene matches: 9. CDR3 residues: CARQGVMGNQPQHF. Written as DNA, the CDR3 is TGTGCCCGTCAGGGGGTGATGGGCAATCAGCCCCAGCATTTT.

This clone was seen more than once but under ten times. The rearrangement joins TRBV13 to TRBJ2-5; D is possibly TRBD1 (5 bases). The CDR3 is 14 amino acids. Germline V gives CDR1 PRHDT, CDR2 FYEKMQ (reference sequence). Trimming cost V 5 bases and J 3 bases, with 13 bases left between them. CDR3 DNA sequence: TGTGCCAGCAGCGGTGCAGGGTGGGAAGAGACCCAGTACTTC. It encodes CASSGAGWEETQYF.

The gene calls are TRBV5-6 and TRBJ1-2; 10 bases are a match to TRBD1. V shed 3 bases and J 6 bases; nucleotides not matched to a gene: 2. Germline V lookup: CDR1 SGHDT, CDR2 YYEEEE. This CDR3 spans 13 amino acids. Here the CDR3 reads CASSSGTGDGYTF. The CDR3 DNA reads TGTGCCAGCAGCTCCGGGACAGGGGATGGCTACACCTTC.

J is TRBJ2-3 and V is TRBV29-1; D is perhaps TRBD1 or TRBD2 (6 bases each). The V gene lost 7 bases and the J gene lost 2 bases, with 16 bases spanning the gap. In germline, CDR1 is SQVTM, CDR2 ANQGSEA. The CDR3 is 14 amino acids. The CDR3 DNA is TGCAGCGCATCCCAAGGGGGGCCCACAGATACGCAGTATTTT. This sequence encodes CSASQGGPTDTQYF.

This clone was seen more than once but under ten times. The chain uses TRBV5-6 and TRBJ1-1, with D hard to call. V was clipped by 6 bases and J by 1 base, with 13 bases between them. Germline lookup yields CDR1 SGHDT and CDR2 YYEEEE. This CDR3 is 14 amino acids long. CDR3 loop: CASIYSAGNTEAFF. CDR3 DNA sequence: TGTGCCAGCATCTACTCCGCCGGGAACACTGAAGCTTTCTTT.